What follows describes a single TCR beta chain. The source of the sample is a study of blood T cell repertoires in COVID-19. Whole-study context: Whether acute or convalescent, the COVID-19 samples came from the United States, Italy and Spain. In each case, the material was cDNA or gDNA derived from T cells, B-cell-depleted T cells, or PBMCs.

Sequencing used immunoSEQ multiplex PCR; TCRdb keeps in-frame clones, though not all of them. Of over 200,000 clones detected, approximately 85% appear once; the ten largest clones hold 1.5% to 2%. CDR3 size: 14 residues. The junction had 5 bases not matched to a gene; V was cut back by 1 base and J by 6 bases. Germline V gene data show CDR1 as SNHLY and CDR2 as FYNNEI. This sequence joins TRBV2 and TRBJ1-1; 7 nucleotides align to TRBD1. This TCR came from a woman between 50 and 59 years old who had recovered from COVID-19. What was sequenced was PBMCs or T cells enriched from blood (not recorded which). Here the CDR3 reads CASSEGQGSAEAFF. The CDR3 nucleotides read TGTGCCAGCAGTGAAGGACAGGGCAGCGCTGAAGCTTTCTTT.